Each of the 20 T cell receptor beta chains below was sequenced from the same sample in a study of T cells in Graves' hyperthyroidism and ophthalmopathy. RNA transcripts provided the source from which TCR beta CDR3 regions were amplified. Researchers ran a first-round RT-PCR on the TCR CDR3 using the HTBI primer set. TCRdb analysed the multiplex PCR reads with MiXCR anew, one entry per CDR3 protein. The sample holds 500,000 to 700,000 distinct CDR3 sequences, over 15% seen once. The sequenced sample was blood. These receptors originate from a woman between 18 and 30 years old with Graves' hyperthyroidism.

The rearrangement joins TRBV20-1 to TRBJ2-3; 11 bases agree with TRBD2. The CDR3 loop spans 15 amino acids. Germline CDR1 DFQATT, CDR2 SNEGSKA (reference sequence). The CDR3 reads CSATLLAGGPDTQYF. CDR3 DNA sequence: TGCAGCGCGACCTTATTAGCGGGAGGGCCAGATACGCAGTATTTT.

This clonotype came up a few times. V gene TRBV7-8 combines with J gene TRBJ2-7, with 14 bases that match TRBD2. V shed 5 bases, J shed 9 bases, and the junction held 9 bases outside the gene matches. Germline CDR1 is SGHVS and CDR2 is FQNEAQ. The CDR3 is made up of 15 amino acids. CDR3 loop: CASSPWTSGGPRQYF. Written as DNA, the CDR3 is TGTGCCAGCAGCCCCTGGACTAGCGGGGGGCCCCGGCAGTACTTC.

This clonotype was recorded a few times. The CDR3 region has the DNA TGTGCCAGCAGTTTAGAGCCACCCCGGGAGCAGTACTTC. Translation gives CASSLEPPREQYF. The chain employs TRBV12-3 or TRBV12-4 and TRBJ2-7; D remains ambiguous. The CDR3 runs 13 residues. V lost 1 base and J lost 7, with 11 bases in between.

This sequence joins TRBV7-3 and TRBJ2-1; D is perhaps TRBD2 (6 bases). CDR1 is SGHTA and CDR2 is FQGTGA in the germline V gene. V lost 2 bases to trimming and J lost 7 bases, with 12 bases between them. The CDR3 consists of 14 residues. CDR3 loop: CASSLYLAQNEQFF. The CDR3 region has the DNA TGTGCCAGCAGCTTATACCTAGCGCAGAATGAGCAGTTCTTC.

The rearrangement links TRBV6-1 to TRBJ2-2; weak D call: TRBD1 (5 bases). This CDR3 is built from 14 residues. V gave up 8 bases and J gave up 0 bases, with 10 bases separating them. The germline V gene encodes CDR1 MNHNS and CDR2 SASEGT. The CDR3 region is CASGLQANTGELFF. The DNA of the CDR3 is TGTGCCAGCGGCCTACAGGCGAACACCGGGGAGCTGTTTTTT.

This clonotype has a handful of counts. This chain uses TRBV5-1 with TRBJ1-2; D remains unclear. V lost 0 bases and J 5 bases, leaving 8 bases between the germline ends. The length of the CDR3 is 13 residues. Germline CDR1 is SGHRS and CDR2 is YFSETQ. CDR3 DNA: TGCGCCAGCAGCTTGGCCGACGGGTATGGCTACACCTTC. This gives the protein CASSLADGYGYTF. Full variable domain (remainder filled in from reference TRBV5-1 and TRBJ1-2): KAGVTQTPRYLIKTRGQQVTLSCSPISGHRSVSWYQQTPGQGLQFLFEYFSETQRNKGNFPGRFSGRQFSNSRSEMNVSTLELGDSALYLCASSLADGYGYTFGSGTRLTVV.

This clonotype was detected a few times. This sequence joins TRBV5-4 and TRBJ2-5; 8 positions match TRBD1. CDR3 length: 14 residues. The ends lost 2 bases at V and 5 bases at J; junction bases unmatched: 5. The germline CDR1 and CDR2 sequences are SGHNT and YYREEE (reference sequence). The CDR3 region is CASSFQGATETQYF. The CDR3 coding sequence is TGTGCCAGCAGCTTCCAGGGGGCGACGGAGACCCAGTACTTC.

This clonotype was seen only a few times. This chain links TRBV15 with TRBJ2-4, with 7 bases aligning to TRBD1. The trim removed 2 bases at V and 5 bases at J, leaving 6 bases unmatched. The CDR3 loop spans 15 amino acids. Looked up from germline, CDR1 is LNHNV and CDR2 is YYDKDF (reference sequence). In nucleotides, the CDR3 is TGTGCCACCAGCAGACGACAGGGTGCGCAAAACATTCAGTACTTC. Translating gives CATSRRQGAQNIQYF.

The chain employs TRBV27 and TRBJ2-2; TRBD2 matches at 13 bases. The germline V gene encodes CDR1 MNHEY and CDR2 SMNVEV (reference sequence). V shed 4 bases, J shed 3 bases, and the junction held 5 bases outside the gene matches. The CDR3 consists of 17 residues. The CDR3 reads CASSYIGLAGDTGELFF. The CDR3 nucleotides are TGTGCCAGCAGTTACATTGGACTAGCGGGAGACACCGGGGAGCTGTTTTTT.

This clonotype was seen repeatedly, ten times or more. V and J are TRBV27 and TRBJ1-1; maybe TRBD1 (5 bases). This CDR3 has 16 amino acids. CDR1 and CDR2 from the germline V gene are MNHEY and SMNVEV (reference sequence). V was clipped by 7 bases and J by 1 base, with 19 bases between them. CDR3 loop: CASTPYPGRENTEAFF. CDR3 nucleotides: TGTGCCAGCACCCCTTATCCGGGACGGGAGAACACTGAAGCTTTCTTT.

In this sample, this clonotype turned up a few times. This chain links TRBV28 with TRBJ1-4; TRBD1 matches 11 bases. The junction had 17 bases not matched to a gene; V was cut back by 6 bases and J by 8 bases. Looked up from germline, CDR1 is MDHEN and CDR2 is SYDVKM. This CDR3 has 18 residues. CDR3 nucleotides: TGTGCCAGCAGCTCCGCCGCCCTAGCCGGGACAGGGGGGGAAAAACTGTTTTTT. Its protein is CASSSAALAGTGGEKLFF.

This clonotype was counted a few times. V is TRBV7-2 and J is TRBJ2-7; 10 bases match TRBD2. CDR1 SGHTA and CDR2 FQGNSA come from the germline V gene. V lost 5 bases, J lost 4 bases, and 8 bases stayed unmatched. This CDR3 contains 15 residues. In DNA, the CDR3 is TGTGCCAGCAGCCCTAGCGGGAGTGGGATTTACGAGCAGTACTTC. Its protein product is CASSPSGSGIYEQYF.

The chain has TRBV3-1 and TRBJ2-3, with D unclear. Trimming cost V 4 bases and J 2 bases, with 19 bases left between them. Germline loops: CDR1 LGHDT, CDR2 YNNKEL (reference sequence). The CDR3 has 17 amino acids. The CDR3 is CASSPRRPDHPTDTQYF. DNA of the CDR3: TGTGCCAGCAGCCCCCGACGACCGGACCACCCCACAGATACGCAGTATTTT.

This clonotype was found many times. The gene calls are TRBV6-1 and TRBJ2-7; TRBD2 aligns across 7 bases. Germline CDR1 and CDR2: MNHNS and SASEGT. The CDR3 loop spans 14 amino acids. The ends lost 2 bases at V and 3 bases at J; junction bases unmatched: 4. The CDR3 nucleotides are TGTGCCAGCAGTGAAAGGGCTAGCGGCTACGAGCAGTACTTC. Amino acids: CASSERASGYEQYF.

With respect to this clonotype: Germline and junction disagree at one end, which may indicate a read error. This rearrangement joins TRBV7-9 to TRBJ2-1; no reliable D call. The CDR3 covers 12 residues. In germline, CDR1 is SEHNR, CDR2 FQNEAQ (reference sequence). The CDR3 loop reads CASSPRTNEQLF. Written as DNA, the CDR3 is TGTGCCAGCAGCCCCCGGACGAATGAGCAGCTCTTC.

This clonotype was picked up many times. This chain joins TRBV12-3 or TRBV12-4 and TRBJ2-5; possible D gene TRBD2, 6 bases. The CDR3 is made up of 14 amino acids. The ends were cut back, 2 bases at V and 1 base at J, with 8 bases in the middle. CDR3 protein: CASSLSSAQETQYF. The DNA of the CDR3 is TGTGCCAGCAGTTTATCTAGCGCCCAAGAGACCCAGTACTTC.

Note on this clonotype: The junction departs from germline at one end; a sequencing error may be responsible. The chain recombines TRBV20-1 with TRBJ2-5; D may be TRBD1 or TRBD2 (5 bases each). The germline CDR1 and CDR2 sequences are DFQATT and SNEGSKA (reference sequence). This CDR3 has 14 amino acids. The CDR3 sequence: CSANGFSQGETRYF. CDR3 coding DNA: TGCAGTGCTAACGGGTTTTCCCAGGGAGAGACCCGGTACTTC.

The chain recombines TRBV20-1 with TRBJ2-4; a weak D match, TRBD1 (6 bases). The CDR3 totals 13 residues. Germline V gives CDR1 DFQATT, CDR2 SNEGSKA (reference sequence). Between the trimmed V and J ends, which lost 6 bases and 1 base, there was a span of 10 bases. DNA for the CDR3: TGCAGTGCAAGCACAGGGGCCAAAAACATTCAGTACTTC. It translates to CSASTGAKNIQYF.

This clonotype was detected once. The CDR3 sequence: CASSLAIAPSTDTQYF. CDR3 nucleotides: TGTGCCAGCAGCCTCGCGATAGCGCCTAGCACAGATACGCAGTATTTT. The chain recombines TRBV7-9 with TRBJ2-3, with D tentatively TRBD2 (5 bases). Germline V gene data show CDR1 as SEHNR and CDR2 as FQNEAQ (reference sequence). V lost 5 bases to trimming and J lost 0 bases, with 15 bases between them. The CDR3 has 16 amino acids.

Turning to this clonotype: As the CDR3 is not closed by the conserved phenylalanine or tryptophan, this likely results from a read error. V gene TRBV28 combines with J gene TRBJ2-5, with TRBD1 matching 9 bases. This CDR3 is 17 amino acids long. Germline V CDR1 and CDR2: MDHEN, SYDVKM. The ends lost 3 bases at V and 0 bases at J; junction bases unmatched: 8. The CDR3 spells CASSLLGTGSYQETQYS. CDR3 in DNA: TGTGCCAGCAGTTTGCTTGGGACAGGGTCGTACCAAGAGACCCAGTACTCC.